This TCR beta chain was profiled in a study of low-dose radiotherapy and immunotherapy resistance in tumors. Study-level information: A total of 13 Gy over 26 weeks was given to Cohort 2 as 1 Gy per fraction every two weeks. The regimen for patients comprised intravenous nivolumab 240 mg every two weeks plus intravenous ipilimumab 1 mg/kg every six weeks.

A constant-region primer paired with the V-primer adapter amplified TCRs over about 19 PCR cycles. TCRdb reprocessed the reads with MiXCR, giving one entry per CDR3 protein. Of roughly 48,000 distinct CDR3 sequences listed, 33% were seen once; the top ten hold 7.5% to 9.5%. Time point in this sample: after trial treatment. Sample treatment: LDRT plus nivolumab, ipilimumab, low-dose cyclophosphamide and aspirin (RACIN trial). Donors received a regimen that comprised nivolumab, ipilimumab, aspirin, low-dose cyclophosphamide and low-dose radiotherapy. Eligible patients bore advanced solid tumors devoid of tumor-infiltrating lymphocytes. Germline CDR1 is SGHDT and CDR2 is YYEEEE. V was cut by 1 base and J by 7 bases, with 4 bases left in between. The CDR3 contains 11 residues.

The TCR was taken from a male donor with rectosigmoid adenocarcinoma. The sequences come from PBMCs, collected after low-dose radiotherapy plus immunotherapy. The chain links TRBV5-6 to TRBJ2-3; D is unresolved. This CDR3 reads CASSLTNTQYF. The CDR3 DNA reads as TGTGCCAGCAGCTTGACAAATACGCAGTATTTT.